The 21 T cell receptor beta chains below all came from one sample that was sequenced in a study of cytomegalovirus exposure and HLA in healthy donors. PCR used 60 Vbeta primers and 13 Jbeta primers. The method was immunoSEQ multiplex PCR; TCRdb's version includes in-frame clones alone and lacks a portion of them. The table lists 83,000 or so clones, 65% to 80% of them singletons, with around 10% in the top ten. The source material was PBMCs. The receptors were gathered from a man between 25 and 39 years old in good health and CMV-seropositive.

The chain combines TRBV19 with TRBJ1-6, with 8 bases that match TRBD1. The CDR3 spans 16 residues. Germline V CDR1 and CDR2: LNHDA, SQIVND (reference sequence). The V segment lost 5 bases and the J segment 9 bases; nucleotides outside the gene matches: 12. The CDR3: CASSPKGTGLSSPLHF. The DNA for the CDR3 is TGTGCCAGTAGTCCGAAGGGGACAGGCCTAAGTTCACCCCTCCACTTT.

The rearrangement links TRBV27 to TRBJ2-1, with TRBD2 as a possible D gene (6 bases). Per germline, CDR1 MNHEY and CDR2 SMNVEV (reference sequence). This CDR3 region has 15 residues. V lost 2 bases to trimming and J lost 3 bases, with 11 bases between them. CDR3 bases: TGTGCCAGCAGTTTAGGGCAGGGACTCTACAATGAGCAGTTCTTC. Encoded protein: CASSLGQGLYNEQFF.

The CDR3 DNA reads TGTGCCAGCAGCTTAGCGCCGAGTCTGGACAGCCGCAGCAAGGATACGCAGTATTTT. It is translated as CASSLAPSLDSRSKDTQYF. The genes are TRBV7-8 and TRBJ2-3; weak D call: TRBD1 (6 bases). The CDR3 has 19 residues. The germline CDR1 and CDR2 sequences are SGHVS and FQNEAQ. V gave up 0 bases and J gave up 6 bases, with 25 bases separating them.

This clone was observed a handful of times. This chain joins TRBV5-5 and TRBJ2-3; 9 bases are a match to TRBD1. V was pared by 4 bases and J by 1 base, with 1 base of the junction left unmatched. The CDR3 length is 14 residues. CDR1 and CDR2 from the germline V gene are SGHKS and YYEKEE (reference sequence). CDR3: CASSRTGGTDTQYF. DNA for the CDR3: TGTGCCAGCAGCAGGACAGGGGGCACAGATACGCAGTATTTT.

The chain carries TRBV30 and TRBJ2-6; the D gene is possibly TRBD1 (5 bases). V lost 2 bases and J lost 1, with 9 bases in between. From germline, CDR1 is GTSNPN and CDR2 SVGIG (reference sequence). The CDR3 sequence is 15 residues long. The CDR3 loop is CAWSRGTSGANVLTF. The CDR3 DNA reads as TGTGCCTGGAGTAGGGGTACTTCTGGGGCCAACGTCCTGACTTTC. The full variable domain, rest sourced from reference TRBV30 and TRBJ2-6, is SQTIHQWPATLVQPVGSPLSLECTVEGTSNPNLYWYRQAAGRGLQLLFYSVGIGQISSEVPQNLSASRPQDRQFILSSKKLLLSDSGFYLCAWSRGTSGANVLTFGAGSRLTVL.

Remarks on this clone: The junction differs from germline at one of its ends, possibly a read error. The chain couples TRBV7-9 to TRBJ2-5; TRBD2 matches 8 bases. The CDR3 runs to 13 residues. Germline-derived CDR1 and CDR2 are SEHNR and FQNEAQ (reference sequence). Here the CDR3 reads CSSSATSEETQYF. Here the CDR3 DNA reads TGTTCCAGCAGCGCGACTAGCGAGGAGACCCAGTACTTC.

This clone was seen a few times. The genes are TRBV7-3 and TRBJ2-1, with 7 bases matching TRBD1. Germline CDR1 is SGHTA and CDR2 is FQGTGA. Trimming cost V 0 bases and J 4 bases; bases outside gene matches: 6. The length of the CDR3 is 16 residues. The CDR3 DNA is TGTGCCAGCAGCTTAACGTTGACAGGGTGGTACAATGAGCAGTTCTTC. It yields the protein CASSLTLTGWYNEQFF.

This clone was counted a few times. The rearrangement links TRBV27 to TRBJ1-1; 8 bases are a match to TRBD1. The CDR3 loop spans 14 amino acids. V shed 8 bases, J shed 5 bases, and the junction held 10 bases outside the gene matches. Per germline, CDR1 MNHEY and CDR2 SMNVEV (reference sequence). The CDR3 sequence: CASRHGQGATEAFF. CDR3 nucleotides: TGTGCCAGCCGTCACGGTCAGGGGGCTACTGAAGCTTTCTTT.

The genes are TRBV30 and TRBJ2-2; no reliable D call. Trimming took off 4 bases at V and 5 bases at J, with 17 bases between the two ends. CDR3 length equals 15 residues. Germline V gives CDR1 GTSNPN, CDR2 SVGIG (reference sequence). The CDR3 sequence is CAWKSRVKATGELFF. CDR3 nucleotide sequence: TGTGCCTGGAAATCTCGGGTTAAAGCGACCGGGGAGCTGTTTTTT. Together with reference TRBV30 and TRBJ2-2, the CDR3 gives the full variable domain: SQTIHQWPATLVQPVGSPLSLECTVEGTSNPNLYWYRQAAGRGLQLLFYSVGIGQISSEVPQNLSASRPQDRQFILSSKKLLLSDSGFYLCAWKSRVKATGELFFGEGSRLTVL.

This clone was seen a handful of times. CDR3 sequence (DNA): TGTGCCAGCAGCGCTCCGCGGGGGGCGCGTGAAGCTTTCTTT. The encoded protein is CASSAPRGAREAFF. The genes are TRBV6-1 and TRBJ1-1; TRBD1 might be the D (6 bases). Trimming removed 6 bases from V and 7 bases from J, with 18 bases in between. Germline assignment: CDR1 MNHNS and CDR2 SASEGT. This CDR3 contains 14 residues.

The chain employs TRBV9 and TRBJ2-5, with TRBD2 as a possible D gene (5 bases). The CDR3 covers 16 residues. Germline CDR1 reads SGDLS; CDR2 reads YYNGEE. The ends were cut back, 1 base at V and 3 bases at J, with 16 bases in the middle. For the CDR3, the DNA is TGTGCCAGCAGCGTACGACCCTACCGGGGAGAAGAGACCCAGTACTTC. Amino acids: CASSVRPYRGEETQYF.

This clone was seen a handful of times. This chain joins TRBV2 and TRBJ2-7; 7 nucleotides line up with TRBD1. The CDR3 is 15 residues long. V lost 6 bases and J lost 5; bases outside the gene matches: 13. Germline V gives CDR1 SNHLY, CDR2 FYNNEI. The CDR3 sequence: CASSRAPGQLNEQYF. CDR3 nucleotides: TGTGCCAGCAGCCGAGCTCCGGGACAGCTCAACGAGCAGTACTTC.

This rearrangement joins TRBV4-2 to TRBJ2-3; 11 bases are shared with TRBD2. The length of the CDR3 is 15 residues. V shed 2 bases, J shed 7 bases, and the junction held 5 bases outside the gene matches. Per the germline V gene, CDR1 is LGHNA and CDR2 is YNFKEQ. CDR3 in DNA: TGTGCCAGCAGCCAAATAGCGGGGGGGCCGAATACGCAGTATTTT. It yields the protein CASSQIAGGPNTQYF.

The V call is TRBV30, the J call TRBJ2-3; TRBD2 is a possible D gene (7 bases). From germline, CDR1 is GTSNPN and CDR2 SVGIG (reference sequence). V dropped 2 bases and J dropped 2 bases, with 8 bases sitting between them. The CDR3 is 13 residues long. The CDR3 DNA reads as TGTGCCTGGAGTCGGGGGGCCACAGATACGCAGTATTTT. The encoded protein is CAWSRGATDTQYF. Based on the CDR3 plus reference TRBV30 and TRBJ2-3, the full variable domain is SQTIHQWPATLVQPVGSPLSLECTVEGTSNPNLYWYRQAAGRGLQLLFYSVGIGQISSEVPQNLSASRPQDRQFILSSKKLLLSDSGFYLCAWSRGATDTQYFGPGTRLTVL.

The rearrangement links TRBV5-6 to TRBJ2-5; 8 bases are shared with TRBD1. CDR1 SGHDT and CDR2 YYEEEE come from the germline V gene. V trimming: 4 bases; J trimming: 3 bases; junction bases outside the gene matches: 5. This CDR3 spans 14 amino acids. The CDR3 DNA sequence: TGTGCCAGCAGCACCCGACAGGGGAAAGAGACCCAGTACTTC. Encoded protein: CASSTRQGKETQYF. The complete variable domain, with remaining parts taken from reference TRBV5-6 and TRBJ2-5, reads DAGVTQSPTHLIKTRGQQVTLRCSPKSGHDTVSWYQQALGQGPQFIFQYYEEEERQRGNFPDRFSGHQFPNYSSELNVNALLLGDSALYLCASSTRQGKETQYFGPGTRLLVL.

V is TRBV21-1 and J is TRBJ1-1. TRBV21-1 has pseudogene status. The length of the CDR3 is 18 residues. The CDR3, as DNA: TGTGCCAGCAGGGACTCGGTTTCGGGGGTTAGGGTGGGCACTGAAGCTTTCTTT. It encodes CASRDSVSGVRVGTEAFF.

There are a few counts of this clone. This sequence joins TRBV6-5 and TRBJ1-5; D may be TRBD1 (6 bases). Germline values: CDR1 MNHEY, CDR2 SVGAGI. CDR3 length: 14 amino acids. V lost 5 bases and J lost 6, with 14 bases in between. The CDR3: CASSPGQRGQPQHF. The CDR3 DNA reads as TGTGCCAGCAGTCCAGGACAGCGGGGTCAGCCCCAGCATTTT.

The V gene is TRBV28, the J gene TRBJ2-5; tentatively, D is TRBD2 (7 bases). CDR3 size: 14 residues. CDR1 is MDHEN, CDR2 SYDVKM, per germline. Deletions cut 1 base from V and 5 bases from J, with 11 bases between. CDR3 amino acids: CASSLSGGRETQYF. Written as DNA, the CDR3 is TGTGCCAGCAGTTTATCGGGGGGCCGGGAGACCCAGTACTTC.

This clone appeared a single time. CDR3 DNA sequence: TGTGCCAGCTCGCTACAGGGGGCGGGGACGAGGACAGATACGCAGTATTTT. The encoded protein is CASSLQGAGTRTDTQYF. The chain is built from TRBV18 and TRBJ2-3; 9 bases line up with TRBD1. V shed 6 bases and J 3 bases; nucleotides not matched to a gene: 13. The CDR3 contains 17 residues. Germline values: CDR1 KGHSH, CDR2 LQKENI.

Only one count was recorded for this clone. V usage is TRBV30 and J usage is TRBJ1-3; D is perhaps TRBD1 (5 bases). V was shortened by 4 bases and J by 0 bases, with 19 bases between the two germline ends. This CDR3 is 17 amino acids long. Germline loops: CDR1 GTSNPN, CDR2 SVGIG (reference sequence). CDR3 amino acids: CAWNGGQRLSSGNTIYF. CDR3 DNA sequence: TGTGCCTGGAACGGGGGTCAGAGATTGAGCTCTGGAAACACCATATATTTT. The full variable domain, in which reference TRBV30 and TRBJ1-3 provide the parts outside the CDR3, is SQTIHQWPATLVQPVGSPLSLECTVEGTSNPNLYWYRQAAGRGLQLLFYSVGIGQISSEVPQNLSASRPQDRQFILSSKKLLLSDSGFYLCAWNGGQRLSSGNTIYFGEGSWLTVV.

This clone was counted between two and nine times. The V and J genes are TRBV28 and TRBJ2-3; 12 positions match TRBD2. In germline, CDR1 is MDHEN, CDR2 SYDVKM. The CDR3 contains 14 residues. The ends lost 11 bases at V and 3 bases at J; junction bases unmatched: 6. CDR3 in amino acids: CAYASGGATDTQYF. DNA for the CDR3: TGTGCCTACGCTAGCGGGGGGGCAACAGATACGCAGTATTTT.